The rows below give T cell receptor beta chains drawn from one sample of a study of T cells after yellow fever vaccination. TCRdb re-called the 5' RACE reads with MiXCR, one entry per CDR3 protein. This table has a few hundred thousand distinct CDR3 sequences, less than 4.5% appearing once. This material consisted of PBMCs, taken on the day of the yellow fever booster vaccination. The receptors come from a man between 18 and 29 years old who received the YFV17D yellow fever vaccine. CDR3s include the opening cysteine and the closing phenylalanine or tryptophan. The D gene is left open where the match is weak. Rows give clone size only sometimes, using once, few, many, or a class for an expanded clone.

cdr3_aa cdr3_nt d_call v_call clone_size j_call
CASSLSQAGANVLTF TGTGCCAGCAGCTTAAGTCAGGCAGGGGCCAACGTCCTGACTTTC . TRBV11-2 . TRBJ2-6
CASGLAGSTDTQYF TGTGCCAGCGGCCTAGCGGGGAGCACAGATACGCAGTATTTT TRBD2 TRBV6-6 many TRBJ2-3
CASRRFYQGRNYGYTF TGCGCCAGCAGGCGATTTTACCAGGGGAGGAACTATGGCTACACCTTC . TRBV4-1 . TRBJ1-2
CASTSHLETQYF TGTGCCAGCACCTCACATTTAGAGACCCAGTACTTC . TRBV5-4 . TRBJ2-5
CASSFAGNSNQPQHF TGTGCCAGCAGTTTCGCGGGGAATAGCAATCAGCCCCAGCATTTT . TRBV12-3/TRBV12-4 . TRBJ1-5
CASSRTSADTQYF TGTGCCAGCAGTCGGACTAGCGCAGATACGCAGTATTTT TRBD2 TRBV6-5 many TRBJ2-3
CASSSGFLEKLFF TGTGCCAGCAGTTCAGGGTTCCTTGAAAAACTGTTTTTT . TRBV28 . TRBJ1-4
CASSLSQGGTTSGNTIYF TGTGCCAGCAGCTTATCGCAAGGCGGGACCACCTCTGGAAACACCATATATTTT . TRBV11-3 many TRBJ1-3
CASSVIAGGTWEQFF TGTGCCAGCAGTGTGATAGCGGGGGGGACATGGGAGCAGTTCTTC TRBD2 TRBV28 many TRBJ2-1
CASTLQGNTEAFF TGTGCCAGCACCCTACAGGGAAACACTGAAGCTTTCTTT . TRBV12-3/TRBV12-4 . TRBJ1-1
CSVGHHLMNTEAFF TGCAGCGTTGGCCACCATCTCATGAACACTGAAGCTTTCTTT . TRBV29-1 many TRBJ1-1
CASSRPHGRLASSTDTQYF TGCGCCAGCAGCCGCCCTCATGGGCGCTTAGCTTCTAGCACAGATACGCAGTATTTT . TRBV5-1 many TRBJ2-3
CASSSTRGEAFF TGTGCCAGCAGCTCCACAAGGGGTGAAGCTTTCTTT . TRBV5-5 many TRBJ1-1
CASSQVGGRGPGANVLTF TGTGCCAGCAGCCAAGTCGGGGGCAGGGGACCTGGGGCCAACGTCCTGACTTTC . TRBV3-1 few TRBJ2-6
CASSWSLYF TGTGCCAGCAGTTGGAGTCTTTATTTC . TRBV13 . TRBJ2-7
CASSSPGLAGGSSYNEQFF TGTGCCAGCAGTTCCCCGGGACTAGCGGGAGGAAGCTCCTACAATGAGCAGTTCTTC TRBD2 TRBV28 many TRBJ2-1
CASSLEGGDRIHTEPFF TGTGCCAGCAGCTTAGAGGGGGGGGACAGGATACACACTGAACCTTTCTTT TRBD1 TRBV7-3 . TRBJ1-1
CASSLLLRVGGPETQYF TGTGCCAGCAGCTTACTTCTACGAGTGGGGGGGCCAGAGACCCAGTACTTC . TRBV13 many TRBJ2-5
CASSHSGGNQPQHF TGTGCCAGCAGCCATTCCGGGGGTAATCAGCCCCAGCATTTT . TRBV14 few TRBJ1-5
CASSLEGLNSPLHF TGTGCCAGCAGCTTAGAGGGTTTGAATTCACCCCTCCACTTT . TRBV7-8 many TRBJ1-6
CASRQTRTEAFF TGTGCCAGCAGACAGACCCGCACTGAAGCTTTCTTT . TRBV12-3/TRBV12-4 . TRBJ1-1
CSASATGTSGLQETQYF TGCAGTGCGTCCGCCACCGGGACTAGCGGCCTCCAAGAGACCCAGTACTTC TRBD2 TRBV20-1 . TRBJ2-5
CASSPSNVASGYNEQFF TGCGCCAGCAGCCCATCCAACGTCGCTAGCGGATACAATGAGCAGTTCTTC TRBD2 TRBV23-1 many TRBJ2-1
CSAWDGHSYEQYF TGCAGTGCTTGGGACGGGCACTCCTACGAGCAGTACTTC . TRBV20-1 . TRBJ2-7
CAISVGLAGYEQYF TGTGCCATCAGTGTTGGACTAGCGGGCTACGAGCAGTACTTC TRBD2 TRBV10-3 many TRBJ2-7
CSVNQGAAGELFF TGCAGCGTTAACCAGGGGGCAGCAGGGGAGCTGTTTTTT TRBD1 TRBV29-1 many TRBJ2-2
CASSPGRRGPWSTDTQYF TGTGCCAGCAGCCCAGGGAGGAGGGGCCCCTGGAGCACAGATACGCAGTATTTT . TRBV21-1 . TRBJ2-3
CASSPQRTTGELFF TGTGCCAGCAGCCCCCAGAGAACAACCGGGGAGCTGTTTTTT . TRBV3-1 few TRBJ2-2
CASSQAGSDTGELFF TGTGCCAGCAGCCAAGCTGGGTCGGACACCGGGGAGCTGTTTTTT . TRBV4-2 . TRBJ2-2
CASSRTGLETQYF TGTGCCAGCAGCCGAACAGGGCTGGAGACCCAGTACTTC . TRBV5-4 many TRBJ2-5
CSARDLLRGAGGETQYF TGCAGTGCTAGAGATCTACTCCGCGGGGCTGGGGGAGAGACCCAGTACTTC . TRBV20-1 . TRBJ2-5
CSARDRFLADTQYF TGCAGTGCTAGAGATCGCTTCCTGGCAGATACGCAGTATTTT . TRBV20-1 . TRBJ2-3
CASSELAGGTYEQYF TGCGCCAGCAGTGAGTTAGCGGGGGGCACCTACGAGCAGTACTTC TRBD2 TRBV10-2 . TRBJ2-7
CASSFRVSGETQYF TGTGCCAGTAGTTTCAGGGTCAGCGGAGAGACCCAGTACTTC . TRBV19 many TRBJ2-5
CAISDLKGGNGYTF TGTGCCATCAGTGATTTGAAAGGGGGCAATGGCTACACCTTC TRBD1 TRBV10-3 many TRBJ1-2
CAIAGGADTQYF TGTGCCATCGCCGGGGGGGCGGATACGCAGTATTTT TRBD2 TRBV10-3 . TRBJ2-3
CASSPIFSDRGGEQFF TGTGCCAGCTCACCAATTTTTTCGGACAGGGGCGGCGAGCAGTTCTTC TRBD1 TRBV18 few TRBJ2-1
CASSQEGRTNTGELFF TGCGCCAGCAGCCAAGAGGGACGTACGAACACCGGGGAGCTGTTTTTT . TRBV4-1 many TRBJ2-2
CASSYSLAGAHALYNEQFF TGTGCCAGCAGTTACTCACTAGCGGGGGCCCACGCTCTTTACAATGAGCAGTTCTTC TRBD2 TRBV6-2/TRBV6-3 many TRBJ2-1
CASSSRQDYEQYF TGTGCCAGCAGCTCCCGACAGGACTACGAGCAGTACTTC . TRBV7-2 many TRBJ2-7
CASSYRVPYNEQFF TGTGCCAGCAGCTACAGGGTACCCTACAATGAGCAGTTCTTC . TRBV7-3 . TRBJ2-1
CASSLTNRGTYGYTF TGTGCCAGCAGCTTAACGAACAGGGGGACCTATGGCTACACCTTC TRBD1 TRBV7-9 few TRBJ1-2
CASSSRTAANTGELFF TGTGCCAGCAGTTCCCGGACCGCTGCGAACACCGGGGAGCTGTTTTTT . TRBV12-3/TRBV12-4 few TRBJ2-2
CSARQGGNSPLHF TGCAGTGCTAGACAGGGAGGGAATTCACCCCTCCACTTT . TRBV20-1 many TRBJ1-6
CASSRQGEQYF TGTGCCAGCAGTCGACAGGGCGAGCAGTACTTC TRBD1 TRBV12-3/TRBV12-4 many TRBJ2-7
CASSPRGVWGPVVLDEQFF TGCGCCAGCAGCCCAAGAGGCGTTTGGGGGCCGGTAGTTCTTGATGAGCAGTTCTTC . TRBV5-1 . TRBJ2-1
CASSEGTGLWNSPLHF TGCGCCAGCAGCGAAGGGACAGGGCTTTGGAATTCACCCCTCCACTTT TRBD1 TRBV5-1 . TRBJ1-6
CASSLQSGGGETQYF TGTGCCAGCAGCCTTCAAAGCGGGGGCGGAGAGACCCAGTACTTC TRBD2 TRBV3-1 few TRBJ2-5
CASSYRIDEAFF TGTGCCAGCAGTTATCGGATAGATGAAGCTTTCTTT . TRBV6-2/TRBV6-3 many TRBJ1-1
CASSLYGDEQYF TGTGCCAGCAGCTTGTACGGGGACGAGCAGTACTTC . TRBV5-5 many TRBJ2-7
CSARDSRTDTQYF TGCAGTGCGCGGGACAGCCGCACAGATACGCAGTATTTT . TRBV20-1 few TRBJ2-3
CASSLDRGLINIQYF TGTGCCAGCAGCCTCGACAGGGGGCTAATTAACATTCAGTACTTC TRBD1 TRBV7-2 . TRBJ2-4
CASSVRGTPYTDTQYF TGTGCCAGCAGTGTCAGAGGGACCCCGTACACAGATACGCAGTATTTT . TRBV6-4 . TRBJ2-3
CSARAPGRGGNEQYF TGCAGTGCTAGAGCCCCTGGCAGGGGAGGCAACGAGCAGTACTTC . TRBV20-1 few TRBJ2-7
CASSPYRGTEAFF TGTGCCAGCAGTCCTTATCGGGGGACTGAAGCTTTCTTT . TRBV7-8 many TRBJ1-1
CATSSLRDRGHEQYF TGTGCCACCAGCAGCCTCCGGGACAGGGGCCACGAGCAGTACTTC TRBD1 TRBV15 . TRBJ2-7
CASSTLTGARGNYGYTF TGTGCCAGCAGCACCCTGACAGGGGCCAGGGGCAACTATGGCTACACCTTC TRBD1 TRBV4-2 many TRBJ1-2
CASSQQQLAGATTGELFF TGTGCCAGCAGTCAACAACAACTAGCGGGGGCCACCACCGGGGAGCTGTTTTTT TRBD2 TRBV9 many TRBJ2-2
CASSQDRDRGSEKLFF TGTGCCAGCAGCCAAGATCGGGACAGGGGGAGTGAAAAACTGTTTTTT TRBD1 TRBV4-2 many TRBJ1-4